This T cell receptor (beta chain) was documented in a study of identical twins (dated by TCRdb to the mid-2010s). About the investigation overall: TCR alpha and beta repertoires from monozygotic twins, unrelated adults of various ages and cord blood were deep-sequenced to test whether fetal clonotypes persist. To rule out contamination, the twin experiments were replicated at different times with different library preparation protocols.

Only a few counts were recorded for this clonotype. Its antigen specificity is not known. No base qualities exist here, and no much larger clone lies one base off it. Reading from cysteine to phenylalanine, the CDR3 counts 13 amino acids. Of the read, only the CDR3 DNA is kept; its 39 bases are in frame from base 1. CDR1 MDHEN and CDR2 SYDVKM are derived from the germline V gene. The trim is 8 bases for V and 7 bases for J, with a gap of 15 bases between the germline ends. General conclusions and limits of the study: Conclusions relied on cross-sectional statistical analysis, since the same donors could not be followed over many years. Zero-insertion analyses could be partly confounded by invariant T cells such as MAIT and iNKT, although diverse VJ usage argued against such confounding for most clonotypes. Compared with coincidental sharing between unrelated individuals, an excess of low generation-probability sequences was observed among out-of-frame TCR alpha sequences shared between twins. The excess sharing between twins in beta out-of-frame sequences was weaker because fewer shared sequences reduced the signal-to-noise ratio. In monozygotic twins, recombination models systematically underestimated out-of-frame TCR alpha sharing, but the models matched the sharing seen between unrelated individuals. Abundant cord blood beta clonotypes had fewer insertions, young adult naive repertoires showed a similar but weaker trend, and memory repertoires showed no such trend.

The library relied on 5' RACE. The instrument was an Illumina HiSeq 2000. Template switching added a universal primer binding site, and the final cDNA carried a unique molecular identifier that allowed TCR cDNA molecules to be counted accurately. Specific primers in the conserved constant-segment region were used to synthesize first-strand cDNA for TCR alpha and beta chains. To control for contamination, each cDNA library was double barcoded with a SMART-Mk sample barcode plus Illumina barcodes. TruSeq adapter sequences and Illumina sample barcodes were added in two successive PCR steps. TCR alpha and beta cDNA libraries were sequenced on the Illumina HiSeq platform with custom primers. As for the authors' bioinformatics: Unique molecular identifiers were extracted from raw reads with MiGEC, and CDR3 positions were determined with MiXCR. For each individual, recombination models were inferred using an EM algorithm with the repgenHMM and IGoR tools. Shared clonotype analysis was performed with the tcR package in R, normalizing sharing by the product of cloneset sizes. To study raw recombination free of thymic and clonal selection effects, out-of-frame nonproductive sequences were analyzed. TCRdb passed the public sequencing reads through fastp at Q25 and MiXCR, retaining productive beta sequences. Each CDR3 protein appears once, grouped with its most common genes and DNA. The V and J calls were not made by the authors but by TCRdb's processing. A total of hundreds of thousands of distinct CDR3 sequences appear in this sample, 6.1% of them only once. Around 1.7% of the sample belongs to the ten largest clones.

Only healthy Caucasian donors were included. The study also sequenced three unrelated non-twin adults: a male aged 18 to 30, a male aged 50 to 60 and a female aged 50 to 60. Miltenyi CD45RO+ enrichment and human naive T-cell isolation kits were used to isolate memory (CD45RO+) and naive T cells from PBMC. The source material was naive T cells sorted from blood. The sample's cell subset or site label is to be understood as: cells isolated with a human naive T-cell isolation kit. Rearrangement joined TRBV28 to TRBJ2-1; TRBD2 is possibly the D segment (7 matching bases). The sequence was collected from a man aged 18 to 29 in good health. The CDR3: CASAGGALNEQFF. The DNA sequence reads TGTGCCAGCGCTGGGGGGGCGCTGAATGAGCAGTTCTTC.